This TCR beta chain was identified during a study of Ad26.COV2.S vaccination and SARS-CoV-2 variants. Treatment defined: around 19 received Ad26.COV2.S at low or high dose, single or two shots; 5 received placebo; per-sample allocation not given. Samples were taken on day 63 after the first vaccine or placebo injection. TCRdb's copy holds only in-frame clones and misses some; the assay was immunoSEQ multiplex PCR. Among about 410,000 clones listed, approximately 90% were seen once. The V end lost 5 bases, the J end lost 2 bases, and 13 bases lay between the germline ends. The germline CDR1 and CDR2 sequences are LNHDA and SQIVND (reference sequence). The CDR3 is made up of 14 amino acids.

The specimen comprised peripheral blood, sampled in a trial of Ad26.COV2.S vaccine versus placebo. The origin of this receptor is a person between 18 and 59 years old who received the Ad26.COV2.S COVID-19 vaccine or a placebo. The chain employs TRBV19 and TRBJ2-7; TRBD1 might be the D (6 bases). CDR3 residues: CASSFTGLAYEQYF. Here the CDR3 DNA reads TGTGCCAGTAGTTTCACAGGGTTAGCCTACGAGCAGTACTTC. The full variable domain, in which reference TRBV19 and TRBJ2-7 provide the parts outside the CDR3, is DGGITQSPKYLFRKEGQNVTLSCEQNLNHDAMYWYRQDPGQGLRLIYYSQIVNDFQKGDIAEGYSVSREKKESFPLTVTSAQKNPTAFYLCASSFTGLAYEQYFGPGTRLTVT.